The entry below describes one T cell receptor (beta chain). V shed 4 bases and J 4 bases; nucleotides not matched to a gene: 5. CDR1 SGHTA and CDR2 FQGNSA come from the germline V gene. The CDR3 is made up of 14 amino acids. The source of the sample is a study of blood T cell repertoires in COVID-19. As for the study in general: From the United States, Italy and Spain came samples of acute and convalescent COVID-19.

Some clones are missing from TCRdb's copy, which holds only in-frame ones; the method was immunoSEQ multiplex PCR. Of around 260,000 clones in the sample, 80% to 95% are singletons; the top ten hold 0.9% to 1.2%. The chain joins TRBV7-2 to TRBJ2-3; 7 positions match TRBD2. This sequence originates from a woman in her twenties or thirties who had recovered from COVID-19. The specimen sequenced was PBMCs or T cells enriched from blood (not recorded which). The CDR3 bases are TGTGCCAGCAGCTCTCGCGGGAGAGCAGATACGCAGTATTTT. Encoded protein: CASSSRGRADTQYF.